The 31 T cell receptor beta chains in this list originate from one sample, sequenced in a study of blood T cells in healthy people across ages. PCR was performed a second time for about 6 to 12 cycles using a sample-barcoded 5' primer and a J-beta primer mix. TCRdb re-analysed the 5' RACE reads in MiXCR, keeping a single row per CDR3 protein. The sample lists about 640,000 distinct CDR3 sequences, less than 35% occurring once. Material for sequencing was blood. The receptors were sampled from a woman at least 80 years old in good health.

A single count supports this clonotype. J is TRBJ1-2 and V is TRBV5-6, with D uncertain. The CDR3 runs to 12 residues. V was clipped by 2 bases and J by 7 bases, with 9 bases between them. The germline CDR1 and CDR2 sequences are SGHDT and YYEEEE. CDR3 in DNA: TGTGCCAGCAGCTTTTCTAGGTCTGGCTACACCTTC. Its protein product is CASSFSRSGYTF.

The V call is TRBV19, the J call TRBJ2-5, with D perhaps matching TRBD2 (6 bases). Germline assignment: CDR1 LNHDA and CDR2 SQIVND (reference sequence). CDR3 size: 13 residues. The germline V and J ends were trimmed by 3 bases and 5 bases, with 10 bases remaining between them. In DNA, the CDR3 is TGTGCCAGTAGTATGGAGGGTATCGAGACCCAGTACTTC. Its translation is CASSMEGIETQYF.

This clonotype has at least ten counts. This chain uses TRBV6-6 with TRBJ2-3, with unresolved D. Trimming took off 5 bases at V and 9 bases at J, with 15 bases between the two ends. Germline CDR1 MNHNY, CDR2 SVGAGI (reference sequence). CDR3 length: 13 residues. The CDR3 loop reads CASSLPVAKTQYF. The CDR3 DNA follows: TGTGCCAGCAGTCTTCCGGTGGCTAAAACGCAGTATTTT.

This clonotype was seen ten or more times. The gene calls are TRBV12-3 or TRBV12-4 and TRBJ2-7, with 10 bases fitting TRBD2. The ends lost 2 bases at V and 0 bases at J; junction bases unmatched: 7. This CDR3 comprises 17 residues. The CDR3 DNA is TGTGCCAGCAGTTTACTATTAGCGGGGGGATTCTCCTACGAGCAGTACTTC. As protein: CASSLLLAGGFSYEQYF.

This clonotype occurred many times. The DNA of the CDR3 is TGTGCCTGGAGCATGCTAGGGTATCGGGGCGAGCAGTACTTC. Translated: CAWSMLGYRGEQYF. The chain combines TRBV30 with TRBJ2-7; a possible D gene is TRBD2 (5 bases). Trimming cost V 3 bases and J 6 bases, with 18 bases left between them. The V gene's germline CDR1 is GTSNPN and CDR2 SVGIG (reference sequence). This CDR3 is 14 amino acids long.

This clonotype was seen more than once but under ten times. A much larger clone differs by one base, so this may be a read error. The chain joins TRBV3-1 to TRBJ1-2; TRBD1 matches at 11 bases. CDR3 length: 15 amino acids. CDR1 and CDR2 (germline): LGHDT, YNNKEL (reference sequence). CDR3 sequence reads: CAGSLGTGGILGYTF. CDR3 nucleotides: TGTGCCGGCAGCCTTGGGACAGGGGGAATCCTTGGCTACACCTTC.

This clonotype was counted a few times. Here the CDR3 DNA reads TGCAGTGCACCTGAGGCCTCAGAGGAAAACAATGAGCAGTTCTTC. Amino acids: CSAPEASEENNEQFF. The chain has TRBV20-1 and TRBJ2-1, with D uncertain. The germline gives CDR1 DFQATT, CDR2 SNEGSKA (reference sequence). The CDR3 is made up of 15 amino acids. Trimming removed 6 bases at V and 5 bases at J, with 20 bases between.

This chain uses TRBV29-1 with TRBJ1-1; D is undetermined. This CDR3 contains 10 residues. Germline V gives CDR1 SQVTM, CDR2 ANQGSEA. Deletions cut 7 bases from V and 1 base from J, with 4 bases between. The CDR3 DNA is TGCAGCGCCCGGAACACTGAAGCTTTCTTT. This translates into CSARNTEAFF.

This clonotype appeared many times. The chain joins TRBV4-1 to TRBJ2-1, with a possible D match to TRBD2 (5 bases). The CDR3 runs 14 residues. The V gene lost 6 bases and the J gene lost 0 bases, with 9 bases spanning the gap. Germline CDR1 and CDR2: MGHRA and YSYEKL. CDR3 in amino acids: CASRSGRSYNEQFF. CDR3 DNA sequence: TGCGCCAGCAGGAGCGGACGCTCCTACAATGAGCAGTTCTTC.

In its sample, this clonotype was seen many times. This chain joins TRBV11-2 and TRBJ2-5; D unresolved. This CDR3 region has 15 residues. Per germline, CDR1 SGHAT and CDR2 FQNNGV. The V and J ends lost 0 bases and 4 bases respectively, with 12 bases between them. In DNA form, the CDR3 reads TGTGCCAGCAGCTTAGATCTGCTGGCGAGAGAGACCCAGTACTTC. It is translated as CASSLDLLARETQYF.

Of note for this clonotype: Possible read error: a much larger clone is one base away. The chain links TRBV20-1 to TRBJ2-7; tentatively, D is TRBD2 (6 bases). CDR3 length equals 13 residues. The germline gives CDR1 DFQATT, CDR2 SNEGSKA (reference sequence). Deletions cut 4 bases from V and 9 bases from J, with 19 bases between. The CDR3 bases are TGCAGTGCTAAACGGGGGAACTACAATGGGCAGTACTTC. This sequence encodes CSAKRGNYNGQYF.

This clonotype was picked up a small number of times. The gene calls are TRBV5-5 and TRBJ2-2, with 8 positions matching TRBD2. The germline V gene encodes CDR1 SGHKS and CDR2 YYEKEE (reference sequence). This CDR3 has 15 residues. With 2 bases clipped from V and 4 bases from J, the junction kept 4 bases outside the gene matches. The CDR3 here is CASSLTSGFTGELFF. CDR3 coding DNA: TGTGCCAGCAGCTTAACTAGCGGATTCACCGGGGAGCTGTTTTTT.

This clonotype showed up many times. The CDR3 region has the DNA TGTGCCAGCAGCTTAGGTCCCAGGGGGAATAATGGCTACACCTTC. Protein product: CASSLGPRGNNGYTF. V usage is TRBV7-8 and J usage is TRBJ1-2; TRBD1 aligns across 7 bases. With 1 base clipped from V and 6 bases from J, the junction kept 8 bases outside the gene matches. CDR3 length: 15 amino acids. Germline V CDR1 and CDR2: SGHVS, FQNEAQ.

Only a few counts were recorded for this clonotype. This CDR3 is CASSVEAGTVTDTQYF. The DNA for the CDR3 is TGTGCCAGCAGCGTAGAAGCGGGGACGGTAACAGATACGCAGTATTTT. The chain recombines TRBV9 with TRBJ2-3; TRBD2 aligns across 7 bases. Trimming cost V 0 bases and J 3 bases; bases outside gene matches: 7. Germline CDR1 reads SGDLS; CDR2 reads YYNGEE. The length of the CDR3 is 16 residues.

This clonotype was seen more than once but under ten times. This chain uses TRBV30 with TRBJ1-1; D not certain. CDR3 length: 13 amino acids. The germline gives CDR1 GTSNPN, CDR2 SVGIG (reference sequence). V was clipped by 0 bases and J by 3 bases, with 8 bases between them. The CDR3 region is CAWSVGVYTEAFF. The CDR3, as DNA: TGTGCCTGGAGTGTCGGGGTTTACACTGAAGCTTTCTTT.

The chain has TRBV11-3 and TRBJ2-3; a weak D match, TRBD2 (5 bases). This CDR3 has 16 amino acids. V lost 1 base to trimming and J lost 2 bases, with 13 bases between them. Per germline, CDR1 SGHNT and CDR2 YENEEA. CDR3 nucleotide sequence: TGTGCCAGCAGCTTAGGCGCGGACTGGAACACAGATACGCAGTATTTT. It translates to CASSLGADWNTDTQYF.

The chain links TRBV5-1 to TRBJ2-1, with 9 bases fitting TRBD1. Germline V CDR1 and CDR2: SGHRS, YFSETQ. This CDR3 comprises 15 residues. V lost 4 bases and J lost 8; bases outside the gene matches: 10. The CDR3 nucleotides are TGCGCCAGCAGCCCGGGGGACAGGGTCGGAGATGAGCAGTTCTTC. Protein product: CASSPGDRVGDEQFF. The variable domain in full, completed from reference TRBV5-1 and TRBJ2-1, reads KAGVTQTPRYLIKTRGQQVTLSCSPISGHRSVSWYQQTPGQGLQFLFEYFSETQRNKGNFPGRFSGRQFSNSRSEMNVSTLELGDSALYLCASSPGDRVGDEQFFGPGTRLTVL.

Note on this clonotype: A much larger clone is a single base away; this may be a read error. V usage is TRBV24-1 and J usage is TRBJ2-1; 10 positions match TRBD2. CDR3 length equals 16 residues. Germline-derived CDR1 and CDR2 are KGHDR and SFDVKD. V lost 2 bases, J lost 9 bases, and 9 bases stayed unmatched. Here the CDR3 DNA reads TGTGCCACCAGTGATTCGGGTAGCGGGGGGTGGAGTGAGCAGTTCTTC. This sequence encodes CATSDSGSGGWSEQFF.

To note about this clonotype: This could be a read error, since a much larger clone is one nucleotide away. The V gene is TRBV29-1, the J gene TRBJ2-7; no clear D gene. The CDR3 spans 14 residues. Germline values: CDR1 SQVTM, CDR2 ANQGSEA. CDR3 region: CSVDSGSQSYKQYF. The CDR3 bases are TGCAGCGTTGACTCCGGGTCCCAGAGCTACAAGCAGTACTTC.

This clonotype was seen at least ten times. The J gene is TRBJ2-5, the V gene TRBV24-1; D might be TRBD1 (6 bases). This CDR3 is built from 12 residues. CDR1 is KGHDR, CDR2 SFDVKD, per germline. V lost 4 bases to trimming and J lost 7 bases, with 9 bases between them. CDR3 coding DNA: TGTGCCACCAGTGAGGGGGCAAGGACCCAGTACTTC. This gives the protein CATSEGARTQYF.

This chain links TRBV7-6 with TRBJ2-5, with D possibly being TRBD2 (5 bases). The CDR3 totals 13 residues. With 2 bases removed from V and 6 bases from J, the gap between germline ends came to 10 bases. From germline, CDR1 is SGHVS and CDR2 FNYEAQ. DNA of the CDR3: TGTGCCAGCAGCTTACTGGGGAGACAGACCCAGTACTTC. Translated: CASSLLGRQTQYF. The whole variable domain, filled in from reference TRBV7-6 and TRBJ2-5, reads GAGVSQSPRYKVTKRGQDVALRCDPISGHVSLYWYRQALGQGPEFLTYFNYEAQQDKSGLPNDRFSAERPEGSISTLTIQRTEQRDSAMYRCASSLLGRQTQYFGPGTRLLVL.

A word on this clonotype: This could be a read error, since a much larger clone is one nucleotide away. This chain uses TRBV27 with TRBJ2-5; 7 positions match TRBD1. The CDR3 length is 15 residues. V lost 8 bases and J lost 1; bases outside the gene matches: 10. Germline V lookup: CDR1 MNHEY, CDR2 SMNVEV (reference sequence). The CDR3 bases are TGTGCCAGCGGTTCCCAGGGGACAGCCCAAGAGACCCAGTACTTC. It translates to CASGSQGTAQETQYF.

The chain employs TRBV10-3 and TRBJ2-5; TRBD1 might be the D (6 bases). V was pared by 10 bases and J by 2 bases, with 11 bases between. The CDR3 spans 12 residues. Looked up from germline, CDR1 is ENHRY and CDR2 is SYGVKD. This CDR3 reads CATGQIQETQYF. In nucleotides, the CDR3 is TGTGCCACCGGACAGATACAAGAGACCCAGTACTTC.

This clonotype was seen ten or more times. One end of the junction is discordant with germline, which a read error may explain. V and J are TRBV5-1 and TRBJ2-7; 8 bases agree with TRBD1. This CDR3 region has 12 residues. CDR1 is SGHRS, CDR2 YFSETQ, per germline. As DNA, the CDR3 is TGTGCCAGCAGCCAAACAGGGGGCGAGCAGTACTTC. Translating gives CASSQTGGEQYF.

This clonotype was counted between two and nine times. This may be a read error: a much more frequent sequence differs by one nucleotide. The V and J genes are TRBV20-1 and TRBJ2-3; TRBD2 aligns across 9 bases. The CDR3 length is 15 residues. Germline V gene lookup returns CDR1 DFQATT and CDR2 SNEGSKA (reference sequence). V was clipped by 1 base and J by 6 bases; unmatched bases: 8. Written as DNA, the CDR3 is TGCAGTGCTAGAGGTTGGCGGGGGGGTGTGGATACGCAGTATTTT. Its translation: CSARGWRGGVDTQYF.

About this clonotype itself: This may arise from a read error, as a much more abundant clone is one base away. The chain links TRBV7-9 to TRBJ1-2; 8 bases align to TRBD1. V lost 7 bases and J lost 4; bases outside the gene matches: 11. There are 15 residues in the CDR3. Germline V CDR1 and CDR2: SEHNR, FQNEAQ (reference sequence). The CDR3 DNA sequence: TGTGCCAGCACCTCCCTTGGGCAGGGGGCCTATGGCTACACCTTC. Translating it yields CASTSLGQGAYGYTF.

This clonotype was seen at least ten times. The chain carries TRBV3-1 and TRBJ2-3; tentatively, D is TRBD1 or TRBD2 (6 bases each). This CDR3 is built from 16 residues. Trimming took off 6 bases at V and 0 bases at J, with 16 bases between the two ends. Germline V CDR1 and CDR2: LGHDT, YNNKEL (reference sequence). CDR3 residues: CASRHGGGISTDTQYF. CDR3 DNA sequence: TGTGCCAGCAGACATGGAGGGGGGATAAGCACAGATACGCAGTATTTT.

CDR3 sequence (DNA): TGTGCCAGCAGCGTACAGGGGGCGTATCGGGATGGCTACACCTTC. It yields the protein CASSVQGAYRDGYTF. V gene TRBV7-2 combines with J gene TRBJ1-2, with 9 bases that match TRBD1. CDR3 length: 15 residues. Germline trimming cut 5 bases from V and 6 bases from J; bases unmatched to any gene: 10. Germline V gene lookup returns CDR1 SGHTA and CDR2 FQGNSA.

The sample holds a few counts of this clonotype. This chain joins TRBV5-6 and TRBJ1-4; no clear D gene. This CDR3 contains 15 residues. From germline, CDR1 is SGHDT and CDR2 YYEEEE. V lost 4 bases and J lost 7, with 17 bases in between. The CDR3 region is CASSGPEVVGEKLFF. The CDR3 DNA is TGTGCCAGCAGCGGCCCTGAAGTTGTGGGTGAAAAACTGTTTTTT.

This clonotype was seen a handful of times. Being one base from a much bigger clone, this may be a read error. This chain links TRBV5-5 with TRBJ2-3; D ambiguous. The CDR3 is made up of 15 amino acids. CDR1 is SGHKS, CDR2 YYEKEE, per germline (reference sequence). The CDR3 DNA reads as TGTGCCAGCAGAGGCCATACCCTTAGCACAGATGCGCAGTATTTT. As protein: CASRGHTLSTDAQYF.

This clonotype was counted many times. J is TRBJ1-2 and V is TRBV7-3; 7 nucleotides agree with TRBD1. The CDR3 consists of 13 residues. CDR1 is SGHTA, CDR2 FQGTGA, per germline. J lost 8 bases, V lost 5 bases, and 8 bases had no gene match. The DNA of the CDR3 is TGTGCCAGCAGCGCACAGACAGGGTACGGCTACACCTTC. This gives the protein CASSAQTGYGYTF.